One sample yielded the 9 T cell receptor beta chains listed below, sequenced in a study of blood T cell repertoires in COVID-19. Generated by immunoSEQ multiplex PCR, the TCRdb table keeps only in-frame clones and is missing some. The top ten hold under 4.5% of the sample, which has approximately 250,000 clones, about 86% seen once. The sample was PBMCs or T cells enriched from blood (not recorded which). These receptor sequences come from a man aged 25 to 40 with acute COVID-19.

The chain uses TRBV19 and TRBJ1-3, with D possibly matching TRBD1 (6 bases). Per the germline V gene, CDR1 is LNHDA and CDR2 is SQIVND (reference sequence). With 7 bases removed from V and 0 bases from J, the gap between germline ends came to 31 bases. The CDR3 covers 21 residues. CDR3 bases: TGTGCCAGTACCGTAGATAATTTCGGGACACCACAAAAGAGCTCTGGAAACACCATATATTTT. Translated, it gives CASTVDNFGTPQKSSGNTIYF.

This clone was seen many times. The chain uses TRBV29-1 and TRBJ1-5; tentative D call: TRBD1 (6 bases). Germline V gene data show CDR1 as SQVTM and CDR2 as ANQGSEA. This CDR3 has 14 residues. V lost 5 bases and J lost 3, with 14 bases in between. Written as DNA, the CDR3 is TGCAGCGTTATCGCGACAGGCCCCAATCAGCCCCAGCATTTT. Translating it yields CSVIATGPNQPQHF. Based on the CDR3 plus reference TRBV29-1 and TRBJ1-5, the full variable domain is SAVISQKPSRDICQRGTSLTIQCQVDSQVTMMFWYRQQPGQSLTLIATANQGSEATYESGFVIDKFPISRPNLTFSTLTVSNMSPEDSSIYLCSVIATGPNQPQHFGDGTRLSIL.

The gene calls are TRBV9 and TRBJ1-1, with 7 bases matching TRBD1. The CDR3 runs 15 residues. CDR1 and CDR2 from the germline V gene are SGDLS and YYNGEE. V lost 3 bases, J lost 1 base, and 6 bases stayed unmatched. As DNA, the CDR3 is TGTGCCAGCAGCGCTACAGGGGTTAAGAACACTGAAGCTTTCTTT. It translates to CASSATGVKNTEAFF.

V usage is TRBV24-1 and J usage is TRBJ2-3; D unresolved. Per germline, CDR1 KGHDR and CDR2 SFDVKD. V lost 6 bases and J lost 2, with 17 bases in between. The CDR3 sequence is 16 residues long. CDR3 in amino acids: CATSPRAATYTDTQYF. In DNA form, the CDR3 reads TGTGCCACCAGTCCTCGTGCAGCGACCTACACAGATACGCAGTATTTT.

J is TRBJ2-5 and V is TRBV28; the D is unclear. Trimming stripped 2 bases from V and 0 bases from J, with 4 bases between. The CDR3 length is 13 residues. Germline CDR1 reads MDHEN; CDR2 reads SYDVKM. This CDR3 is CASSLLNQETQYF. CDR3 nucleotides: TGTGCCAGCAGTTTACTAAACCAAGAGACCCAGTACTTC.

The J gene is TRBJ1-6, the V gene TRBV5-4; TRBD1 aligns across 7 bases. The CDR3 contains 15 residues. Germline CDR1 SGHNT, CDR2 YYREEE (reference sequence). The V segment lost 0 bases and the J segment 8 bases; nucleotides outside the gene matches: 5. For the CDR3, the DNA is TGTGCCAGCAGCTTGGCACAGGGGCAGGATTCACCCCTCCACTTT. Its translation: CASSLAQGQDSPLHF.

The chain recombines TRBV5-1 with TRBJ1-1; D perhaps matches TRBD1 (5 bases). Trimming removed 1 base at V and 1 base at J, with 11 bases between. Per germline, CDR1 SGHRS and CDR2 YFSETQ. The CDR3 contains 15 residues. CDR3 sequence: CASSLRVGQNTEAFF. CDR3 DNA: TGCGCCAGCAGCTTGCGAGTCGGACAGAACACTGAAGCTTTCTTT.

This rearrangement joins TRBV5-6 to TRBJ1-5; D is unclear. The CDR3 is 12 residues long. From germline, CDR1 is SGHDT and CDR2 YYEEEE. Trimming took 1 base from V and 4 from J, leaving 3 bases between them. The CDR3 region has the DNA TGTGCCAGCAGCTTGCCTAATCAGCCCCAGCATTTT. It specifies CASSLPNQPQHF.

The chain couples TRBV11-3 to TRBJ2-5, with D tentatively TRBD2 (6 bases). This CDR3 is 15 amino acids long. V lost 1 base and J 3 bases, leaving 12 bases between the germline ends. Looked up from germline, CDR1 is SGHNT and CDR2 is YENEEA. The CDR3 region has the DNA TGTGCCAGCAGCTTAGTGGGAGGTGGGAAAGAGACCCAGTACTTC. This encodes CASSLVGGGKETQYF.